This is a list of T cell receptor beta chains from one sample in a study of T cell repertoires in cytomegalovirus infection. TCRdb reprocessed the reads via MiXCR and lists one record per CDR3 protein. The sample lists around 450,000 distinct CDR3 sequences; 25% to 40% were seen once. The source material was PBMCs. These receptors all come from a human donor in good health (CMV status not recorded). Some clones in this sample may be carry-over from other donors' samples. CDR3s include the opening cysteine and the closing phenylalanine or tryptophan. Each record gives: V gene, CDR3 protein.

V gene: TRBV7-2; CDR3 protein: CASMEGNHITDTQYF
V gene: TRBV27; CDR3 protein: CASSFLFPETQYF
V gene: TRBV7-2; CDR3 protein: CASSLASSGGPYEQYF
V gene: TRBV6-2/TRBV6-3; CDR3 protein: CASSYAKYEQYF
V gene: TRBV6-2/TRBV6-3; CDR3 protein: CASTTLQGSTSDTQYF
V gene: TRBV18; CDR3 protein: CASSPSGKNNQPQHF
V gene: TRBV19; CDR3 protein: CASTLDRSTYNEQFF
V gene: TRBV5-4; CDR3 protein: CASSLGGQGRLRGQYF
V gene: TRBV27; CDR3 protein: CASALTTGGGGQPQHF
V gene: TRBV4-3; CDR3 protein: CASSQGVLRQPYEQYF
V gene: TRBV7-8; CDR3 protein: CASSPTPGTIPYGYTF
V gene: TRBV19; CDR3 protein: CASMMSSTSNQPQHF
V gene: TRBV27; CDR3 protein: CASSIDQSREKLFF
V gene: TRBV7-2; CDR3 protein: CASSLARGRTPSSGNTIYF
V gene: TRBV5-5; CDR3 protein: CASRSGTLYNSPLHF
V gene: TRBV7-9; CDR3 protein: CASSSTGVYEKLFF
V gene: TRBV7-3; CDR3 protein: CASSPPGQVGNEQFF
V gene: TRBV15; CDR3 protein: CATSRDRGGEQYF
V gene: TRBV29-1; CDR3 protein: CSVERGLGDEQFF
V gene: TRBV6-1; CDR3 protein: CASREAGPLGNQPQHF
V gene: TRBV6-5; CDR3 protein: CASSRGDRGNTEAFF
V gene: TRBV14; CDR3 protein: CASSRDRAFGDTEAFF
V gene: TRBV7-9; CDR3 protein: CASSPVGQPYEQSF
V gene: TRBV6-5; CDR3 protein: CASSYEGIGLRTEAFF
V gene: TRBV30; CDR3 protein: CAWTVGGSYNSPLHF
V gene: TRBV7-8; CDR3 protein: CASSLLEGAEAFF
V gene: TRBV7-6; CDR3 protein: CASTLAASTDTQYF
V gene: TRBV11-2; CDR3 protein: CASSILSTDTQYF
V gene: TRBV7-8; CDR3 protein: CASSPGTDRYEQYF
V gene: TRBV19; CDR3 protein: CASTTKDRSGEQFF
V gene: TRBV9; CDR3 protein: CASSARREDQPQHF
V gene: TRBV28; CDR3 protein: CASSLSGAGGYEQYF
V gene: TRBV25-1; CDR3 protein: CASSPGVEAFF
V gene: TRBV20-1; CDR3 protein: CSATSRGTGFSEQYF
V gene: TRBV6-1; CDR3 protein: CASSGRVSYEQYF
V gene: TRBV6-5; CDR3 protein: CASSYSNLAGYNEQFF
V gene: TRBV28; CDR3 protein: CASSSPRWVEAFF
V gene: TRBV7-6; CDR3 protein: CASSEEDPGVGTEAFF
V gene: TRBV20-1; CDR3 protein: CSVSTGTGGHGYTF
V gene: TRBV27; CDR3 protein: CASSLKAVNTEAFF
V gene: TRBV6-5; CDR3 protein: CASSYAWGGLTNEQFF
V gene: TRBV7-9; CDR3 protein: CASSPGWEFYEQYF
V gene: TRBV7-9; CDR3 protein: CASSQTSGGEETQYF
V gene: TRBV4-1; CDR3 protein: CASSQGEVRGSGNTIYF
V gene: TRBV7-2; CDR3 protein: CASSRRRGINTEAFF
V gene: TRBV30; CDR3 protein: CAWSARGKEGSGNTIYF
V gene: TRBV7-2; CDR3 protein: CASSLAPPLEQYF